The source of this T cell receptor (beta chain) is a study of blood T cell repertoires in COVID-19. The wider study: PBMCs, B-cell-depleted T cells, or T cells were the source of the cDNA or gDNA that made up the material.

Germline V gene sequence: CDR1 SEHNR, CDR2 FQNEAQ (reference sequence). V dropped 10 bases and J dropped 2 bases, with 13 bases sitting between them. This CDR3 comprises 13 residues. As processed by the authors: The authors estimated nucleated cell counts from reference gene primer amplification. The data were produced by immunoSEQ multiplex PCR, yet TCRdb's version contains in-frame clones alone and is incomplete. V, J and clone size derive from that table, while D and trimming were established from the DNA sequence. The sample consists of some 59,000 clones, about four fifths of them appearing once.

The chain has TRBV7-9 and TRBJ2-3; maybe TRBD2 (6 bases). The TCR sequence derives from a woman aged 55-75 years with acute or convalescent COVID-19. Sequencing input: peripheral blood. CDR3 nucleotide sequence: TGTGCCACCGACGCGGGAATCACAGATACGCAGTATTTT. This translates into CATDAGITDTQYF.